Listed below are T cell receptor beta chains from one sample, sequenced in a study of blood T cell repertoires in COVID-19. Assay: immunoSEQ multiplex PCR; the TCRdb copy retains only in-frame clones and omits some. The profile shows about 66,000 clones, less than 85% of them singletons. The material sequenced was peripheral blood. The receptors originated from a man aged 60 to 69 with acute or convalescent COVID-19. CDR3s include the opening cysteine and the closing phenylalanine or tryptophan. D genes are given only for firm matches. Expanded clones get a size class; other rows say once, few or many, or leave the size out.

.	TRBV5-6	.	TRBJ1-4	CASSGYGTTNEKLFF	TGTGCCAGCAGCGGCTACGGGACAACTAATGAAAAACTGTTTTTT
.	TRBV24-1	.	TRBJ1-5	CATSDSRRADNQPQHF	TGTGCCACCAGTGATTCTCGGCGGGCAGACAATCAGCCCCAGCATTTT
.	TRBV6-5	TRBD1	TRBJ2-7	CASGLTGAYEQYF	TGTGCCAGCGGTTTGACAGGGGCCTACGAGCAGTACTTC
.	TRBV30	TRBD2	TRBJ2-3	CAQTSGGLIDTQYF	TGTGCCCAAACTAGCGGGGGTCTAATAGATACGCAGTATTTT
.	TRBV15	.	TRBJ1-2	CATSRALGQNYGYTF	TGTGCCACCAGCAGAGCGCTAGGACAGAACTATGGCTACACCTTC
.	TRBV9	TRBD2	TRBJ2-2	CASSVFLGAGVKNTGELFF	TGTGCCAGCAGCGTATTCTTAGGAGCGGGGGTGAAGAACACCGGGGAGCTGTTTTTT
.	TRBV19	.	TRBJ1-4	CASSSRGNEKLFF	TGTGCCAGTAGTAGTCGAGGGAATGAAAAACTGTTTTTT
.	TRBV6-6	.	TRBJ1-6	CASSYSTGEYSPLHF	TGTGCCAGCAGTTACTCGACGGGGGAATATTCACCCCTCCACTTT
many	TRBV3-1/TRBV3-2	.	TRBJ1-1	CASSQESPSAEAFF	TGTGCCAGCAGCCAAGAAAGTCCATCGGCTGAAGCTTTCTTT
.	TRBV7-2	TRBD1	TRBJ1-2	CASSERAGGYGYTF	TGTGCCAGCAGCGAAAGGGCAGGGGGTTATGGCTACACCTTC
.	TRBV7-8	.	TRBJ1-1	CASSVTTENTEAFF	TGTGCCAGCAGCGTCACCACAGAGAACACTGAAGCTTTCTTT
.	TRBV19	.	TRBJ1-1	CASSLKGVPQGFF	TGTGCCAGTAGCCTCAAAGGGGTCCCCCAAGGTTTCTTT
.	TRBV6-2/TRBV6-3	TRBD1	TRBJ1-1	CASSYAAARGTEAFF	TGTGCCAGCAGTTACGCGGCAGCCAGGGGGACTGAAGCTTTCTTT
.	TRBV27	.	TRBJ1-6	CASRADRYSPLHF	TGTGCCAGCAGAGCGGACCGATATTCACCCCTCCACTTT
.	TRBV6-5	TRBD1	TRBJ1-6	CASRPDRANSPLHF	TGTGCCAGCAGACCGGACAGGGCGAATTCACCCCTCCACTTT
.	TRBV10-3	.	TRBJ1-5	CASSHGEGDQPQHF	TGTGCCTCCTCCCACGGGGAGGGGGATCAGCCCCAGCATTTT
.	TRBV30	.	TRBJ1-3	CAWSLPGLRTPHSGNTIYF	TGTGCCTGGAGTTTACCGGGACTTAGAACACCTCACTCTGGAAACACCATATATTTT
.	TRBV5-1	TRBD1	TRBJ1-3	CASSPTGSGNTIYF	TGCGCCAGCAGCCCGACAGGGTCGGGAAACACCATATATTTT
.	TRBV6-5	.	TRBJ1-1	CASIPENTEAFF	TGTGCCAGCATTCCAGAGAACACTGAAGCTTTCTTT
.	TRBV5-6	.	TRBJ2-5	CASSLVGGFGETQYF	TGTGCCAGCAGCTTGGTGGGCGGGTTCGGAGAGACCCAGTACTTC
.	TRBV29-1	TRBD1	TRBJ2-1	CSVAGQGVEQFF	TGCAGCGTTGCGGGACAGGGAGTTGAGCAGTTCTTC
.	TRBV24-1	TRBD1	TRBJ2-3	CATGQDTDTQYF	TGTGCCACCGGACAGGACACAGATACGCAGTATTTT
.	TRBV7-2	.	TRBJ2-3	CASSSLDPPRSWYF	TGTGCCAGCAGCTCTCTAGATCCACCACGCAGTTGGTATTTT
.	TRBV24-1	TRBD1	TRBJ2-2	CATSQDRGKEKRELFF	TGTGCCACCTCACAGGACAGGGGAAAAGAGAAAAGGGAGCTGTTTTTT
.	TRBV18	TRBD1	TRBJ1-6	CASSPGTANSPLHF	TGTGCCAGCTCACCCGGGACAGCAAATTCACCCCTCCACTTT
.	TRBV5-1	TRBD1	TRBJ1-1	CASSLKDRGLTEAFF	TGCGCCAGCAGCCTAAAAGACAGGGGGCTAACTGAAGCTTTCTTT
.	TRBV11-2	TRBD2	TRBJ2-3	CASSYLAGGLTDTQYF	TGTGCCAGCAGCTACCTAGCGGGGGGGCTCACAGATACGCAGTATTTT
.	TRBV24-1	.	TRBJ2-3	CATSDSAAGLATDTQYF	TGTGCCACCAGTGACTCGGCCGCAGGGTTGGCAACAGATACGCAGTATTTT
.	TRBV27	.	TRBJ1-1	CASSRASGGLEAFF	TGTGCCAGCAGCCGAGCCTCGGGCGGGTTGGAAGCTTTCTTT
.	TRBV9	.	TRBJ1-3	CASSGLPVFGNTIYF	TGTGCCAGCAGCGGCCTCCCGGTTTTCGGAAACACCATATATTTT
.	TRBV6-5	TRBD2	TRBJ2-3	CASGGLAPTDTQYF	TGTGCCAGCGGCGGACTAGCGCCCACAGATACGCAGTATTTT
.	TRBV19	.	TRBJ1-5	CASRGRQGGNQPQHF	TGTGCCAGTAGGGGGCGGCAGGGTGGCAATCAGCCCCAGCATTTT
.	TRBV6-1	.	TRBJ1-4	CASSGSRNPTNEKLFF	TGTGCCAGCAGTGGTTCTAGGAACCCAACTAATGAAAAACTGTTTTTT
once	TRBV5-1	TRBD2	TRBJ2-2	CASSLLAGNANTGELFF	TGCGCCAGCAGCTTACTAGCGGGGAACGCGAACACCGGGGAGCTGTTTTTT
.	TRBV30	TRBD1	TRBJ1-5	CAWSLGDRGNQPQHF	TGTGCCTGGAGCCTGGGGGACAGGGGCAATCAGCCCCAGCATTTT
.	TRBV6-5	.	TRBJ1-6	CASSYSLSGVSPLHF	TGTGCCAGCAGTTACTCGCTCTCGGGGGTCTCACCCCTCCACTTT
once	TRBV5-4	TRBD1	TRBJ1-2	CASSGGQGNYGYTF	TGTGCCAGCAGCGGGGGACAGGGTAACTATGGCTACACCTTC
once	TRBV7-9	TRBD2	TRBJ2-2	CASSSGRPSGGNTGELFF	TGTGCCAGCAGCTCAGGAAGGCCTAGCGGGGGTAACACCGGGGAGCTGTTTTTT
.	TRBV11-2	.	TRBJ2-3	CASSTIRSGAGTQYF	TGTGCCAGCAGCACAATAAGGAGTGGGGCGGGAACGCAGTATTTT
.	TRBV7-2	.	TRBJ1-2	CASSLEGRVEGYTF	TGTGCCAGCAGCTTAGAAGGCAGGGTGGAAGGCTACACCTTC
.	TRBV5-6	.	TRBJ1-6	CASSFLQASSYNSPLHF	TGTGCCAGCAGCTTCTTACAGGCAAGCTCCTATAATTCACCCCTCCACTTT
once	TRBV5-1	TRBD1	TRBJ1-1	CASSLGQGKMNTEAFF	TGCGCCAGCAGCCTCGGACAGGGGAAGATGAACACTGAAGCTTTCTTT
once	TRBV10-2	TRBD1	TRBJ1-1	CASRGALGQGAGREAFF	TGCGCCAGCAGGGGAGCTCTGGGACAGGGGGCGGGAAGGGAGGCTTTCTTT
.	TRBV3-1/TRBV3-2	TRBD2	TRBJ2-1	CASSLGGTMYNEQFF	TGTGCCAGCAGCCTCGGCGGGACTATGTACAATGAGCAGTTCTTC
few	TRBV18	.	TRBJ1-1	CASSPNPGGAEAFF	TGTGCCAGCTCACCGAATCCAGGAGGAGCCGAAGCTTTCTTT
.	TRBV30	.	TRBJ1-1	CAWSVPDRNTEAFF	TGTGCCTGGAGTGTACCGGACAGGAACACTGAAGCTTTCTTT
.	TRBV15	.	TRBJ2-7	CATSRGSGGSSSYEQYF	TGTGCCACCAGCAGAGGGAGTGGTGGATCGAGCTCCTACGAGCAGTACTTC
.	TRBV24-1	TRBD1	TRBJ1-1	CATSDLRDRGPRNTEAFF	TGTGCCACCAGTGATTTGAGGGACAGGGGACCGCGGAACACTGAAGCTTTCTTT
once	TRBV4-1	TRBD1	TRBJ1-2	CASSQGGQRIFGYTF	TGCGCCAGCAGCCAGGGGGGACAGAGGATCTTTGGCTACACCTTC
.	TRBV19	.	TRBJ1-2	CASTEIRGAHGYTF	TGTGCCAGTACCGAAATAAGGGGCGCCCATGGCTACACCTTC
.	TRBV4-3	TRBD1	TRBJ1-2	CASSQGTGNYGYTF	TGCGCCAGCAGCCAAGGGACAGGGAACTATGGCTACACCTTC
few	TRBV11-3	TRBD2	TRBJ2-5	CASSLGTSGAQETQYF	TGTGCCAGCAGCCTTGGGACTAGCGGGGCTCAAGAGACCCAGTACTTC
.	TRBV6-5	.	TRBJ1-2	CASSYRQGSGANGYTF	TGTGCCAGCAGTTACCGGCAGGGGTCGGGTGCAAATGGCTACACCTTC
once	TRBV6-5	TRBD2	TRBJ2-1	CASSLAGALNEQFF	TGTGCCAGCAGCCTAGCGGGGGCCCTCAATGAGCAGTTCTTC
.	TRBV2	.	TRBJ1-5	CASSGSGQYSNQPQHF	TGTGCCAGCAGTGGATCTGGACAGTATAGCAATCAGCCCCAGCATTTT
.	TRBV19	.	TRBJ2-5	CASSIGGQIQTQYF	TGTGCCAGTAGTATCGGGGGACAGATACAGACCCAGTACTTC
.	TRBV4-2	TRBD1	TRBJ1-3	CASSQFTGTGGGNTIYF	TGTGCCAGCAGCCAATTTACCGGGACAGGGGGAGGAAACACCATATATTTT
.	TRBV6-2/TRBV6-3	.	TRBJ2-5	CASSPVPETQYF	TGTGCCAGCAGTCCCGTCCCCGAGACCCAGTACTTC
.	TRBV15	TRBD1	TRBJ1-5	CATSVGGQKNQPQHF	TGTGCCACCAGCGTAGGGGGACAGAAGAATCAGCCCCAGCATTTT
.	TRBV7-9	TRBD2	TRBJ2-1	CASRSGGGEHEQFF	TGTGCCAGCAGGTCTGGGGGAGGGGAGCATGAGCAGTTCTTC